The clone carrying this T cell receptor beta chain was counted once. This sample was included in a study of OX40 agonist ivuxolimab in advanced cancers. Overall study: Six ivuxolimab dose levels, 0.01 to 10 mg/kg, were given intravenously every 2 weeks.

Here immunoSEQ multiplex PCR was the method, and the copy in TCRdb shows in-frame clones only, minus some. The sample has tens of thousands of clones, about 86% seen once; the top ten hold 2.4%. Germline loops: CDR1 SGHAT, CDR2 FQNNGV. CDR3 size: 16 residues. V was cut by 5 bases and J by 4 bases, with 19 bases left in between. The source material was CD4+ or CD8+ T cells sorted from blood, sampled in a trial of the OX40 agonist ivuxolimab. The chain has TRBV11-2 and TRBJ2-3; perhaps D is TRBD1 or TRBD2 (6 bases each). This clonotype was obtained from an adult with an advanced solid tumor such as melanoma, head and neck, liver or kidney cancer. The CDR3 nucleotides are TGTGCCAGCAGCGTCAAGGGAGGACAGTGGGCAGATACGCAGTATTTT. This translates into CASSVKGGQWADTQYF.